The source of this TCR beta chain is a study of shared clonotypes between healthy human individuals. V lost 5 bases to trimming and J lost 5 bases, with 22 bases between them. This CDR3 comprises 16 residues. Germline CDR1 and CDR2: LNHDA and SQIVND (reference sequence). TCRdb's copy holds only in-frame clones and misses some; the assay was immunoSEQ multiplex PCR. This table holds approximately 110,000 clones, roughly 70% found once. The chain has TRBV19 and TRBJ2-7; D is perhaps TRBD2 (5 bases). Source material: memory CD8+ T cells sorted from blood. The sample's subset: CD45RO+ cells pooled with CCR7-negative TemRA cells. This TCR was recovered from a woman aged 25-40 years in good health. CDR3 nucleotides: TGTGCCAGTAGTTCTTTCGTATTGGCGACTATGGACGAGCAGTACTTC. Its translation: CASSSFVLATMDEQYF.